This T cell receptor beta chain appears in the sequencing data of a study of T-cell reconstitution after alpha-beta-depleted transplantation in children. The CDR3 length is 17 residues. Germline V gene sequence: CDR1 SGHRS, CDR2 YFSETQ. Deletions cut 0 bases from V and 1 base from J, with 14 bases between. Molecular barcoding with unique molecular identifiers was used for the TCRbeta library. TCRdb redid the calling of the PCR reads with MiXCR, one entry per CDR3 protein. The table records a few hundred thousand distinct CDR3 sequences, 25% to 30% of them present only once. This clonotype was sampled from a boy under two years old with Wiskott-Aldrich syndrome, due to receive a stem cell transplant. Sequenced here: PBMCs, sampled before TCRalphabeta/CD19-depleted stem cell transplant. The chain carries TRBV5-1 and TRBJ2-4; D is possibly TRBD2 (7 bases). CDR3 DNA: TGCGCCAGCAGCTTGGGGGCGGGGGCGCCGGCCAAAAACATTCAGTACTTC. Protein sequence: CASSLGAGAPAKNIQYF. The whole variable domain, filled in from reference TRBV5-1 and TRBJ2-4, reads KAGVTQTPRYLIKTRGQQVTLSCSPISGHRSVSWYQQTPGQGLQFLFEYFSETQRNKGNFPGRFSGRQFSNSRSEMNVSTLELGDSALYLCASSLGAGAPAKNIQYFGAGTRLSVL.